The following is a T cell receptor beta chain sequence with its context. CDR3 length equals 14 residues. Trimming took off 5 bases at V and 6 bases at J, with 17 bases between the two ends. CDR1 and CDR2 from the germline V gene are SGHVS and FQNEAQ. The data were obtained in a study of shared clonotypes between healthy human individuals. Sequenced by immunoSEQ multiplex PCR; TCRdb stores in-frame clones only, minus some. The repertoire holds 630,000 or so clones, roughly 98% seen once, with 0.3% to 0.35% in the top ten. CD45RO negativity and positive selection for CCR7 defined naive CD8 cells, a population that excluded terminally differentiated effector memory CD45RA+ cells.

This clonotype was obtained from a young man in good health. Sample: naive CD8+ T cells sorted from blood. The rearrangement links TRBV7-8 to TRBJ2-7; a weak D match, TRBD2 (6 bases). CDR3 DNA: TGTGCCAGCAGCCGTACGGGCGGGGTCCGCGAGCAGTACTTC. It translates to CASSRTGGVREQYF. The full variable domain, completed using reference TRBV7-8 and TRBJ2-7, is GAGVSQSPRYKVAKRGQDVALRCDPISGHVSLFWYQQALGQGPEFLTYFQNEAQLDKSGLPSDRFFAERPEGSVSTLKIQRTQQEDSAVYLCASSRTGGVREQYFGPGTRLTVT.